There are many counts of the clone carrying this T cell receptor beta chain. The entry originates in a study of Graves' ophthalmopathy and Graves' hyperthyroidism. Amplification of TCR beta CDR3 regions used RNA transcripts. Investigators did first-round RT-PCR with HTBI primers, then second-round multiplex PCR. TCRdb itself ran the multiplex PCR reads through MiXCR, one entry per CDR3 protein. The data contain 300,000 to 350,000 distinct CDR3 sequences, 17% of them singletons. CDR1 is GTSNPN, CDR2 SVGIG, per germline (reference sequence). V was clipped by 4 bases and J by 0 bases, with 16 bases between them. The CDR3 extends over 15 amino acids.

Material for sequencing was peripheral blood. V and J are TRBV30 and TRBJ2-7, with D perhaps matching TRBD2 (5 bases). The sequence was collected from an adult man with Graves' ophthalmopathy. The CDR3 protein is CAWTLGPRDSYEQYF. Written as DNA, the CDR3 is TGTGCCTGGACCCTCGGGCCTCGGGACTCCTACGAGCAGTACTTC.